The 23 T cell receptor beta chains given below trace back to one sample, sequenced in a study of neurological immune-mediated disorders (dated by TCRdb to about 2019). Libraries were made using 5' RACE. Instrument on record: Illumina HiSeq 2500. TCRdb redid the processing of the public reads, applying fastp at Q25 and MiXCR, and retained in-frame beta chains. Here each entry gathers all rows of one CDR3 protein and keeps the most common genes and DNA. For this sample the table gives fewer than 30,000 distinct CDR3 sequences, of which roughly 13% were detected only once. The ten largest make up approximately 16% of the sample. Material: PBMCs. The receptors derive from a woman aged 40 to 50 with HTLV-1-associated myelopathy (HAM/TSP).

This clonotype was seen many times. This chain uses TRBV12-3 or TRBV12-4 with TRBJ2-5, with TRBD2 matching over 11 bases. After removal of 2 bases from V and 5 bases from J, the junction contained 10 bases not matched to a gene. The CDR3 runs 17 residues. The DNA of the CDR3 is TGTGCCAGCAGTTTAAGTAGCGGGGGGGCACCCGGGGAGACCCAGTACTTC. Translation gives CASSLSSGGAPGETQYF.

This clonotype was detected ten times or more. The genes are TRBV7-3 and TRBJ2-3; D might be TRBD1 or TRBD2, each matching 5 bases. The CDR3 runs to 13 residues. Looked up from germline, CDR1 is SGHTA and CDR2 is FQGTGA. V was pared by 2 bases and J by 12 bases, with 15 bases between. In DNA form, the CDR3 reads TGTGCCAGCAGCTTAGGGACCTCCGGCGATCAGTATTTT. Translation gives CASSLGTSGDQYF.

The chain carries TRBV19 and TRBJ2-7; D call uncertain. Trimming removed 9 bases at V and 7 bases at J, with 7 bases between. The length of the CDR3 is 9 residues. CDR1 LNHDA and CDR2 SQIVND come from the germline V gene (reference sequence). CDR3 region: CARGLEQYV. CDR3 in DNA: TGTGCCAGGGGTTTGGAGCAGTACGTC.

There are many counts of this clonotype. CDR3 residues: CASSFLSSTDTQYF. Written as DNA, the CDR3 is TGCGCCAGCAGCTTCCTCTCCAGCACAGATACGCAGTATTTT. V gene TRBV5-1 combines with J gene TRBJ2-3; no definite D call. The V end was cut by 2 bases, the J end by 0 bases, with 7 bases between. The CDR3 covers 14 residues. The germline CDR1 and CDR2 sequences are SGHRS and YFSETQ.

This clonotype is judged medium-sized. The rearrangement uses TRBV6-6 and TRBJ2-3, with D possibly matching TRBD2 (6 bases). The V gene lost 5 bases and the J gene lost 4 bases, with 10 bases spanning the gap. Germline assignment: CDR1 MNHNY and CDR2 SVGAGI (reference sequence). The CDR3 contains 13 residues. The CDR3 reads CASSPPGADTQYF. The CDR3 coding sequence is TGTGCCAGCAGTCCCCCGGGAGCAGATACGCAGTATTTT.

This clonotype was recorded many times. This chain links TRBV5-1 with TRBJ2-5; 10 positions match TRBD2. With V trimmed by 0 bases and J by 3 bases, 5 bases remained unmatched. Germline V gene lookup returns CDR1 SGHRS and CDR2 YFSETQ. The CDR3 has 16 amino acids. This chain's CDR3 is CASSLVDGTSEETQYF. CDR3 nucleotide sequence: TGCGCCAGCAGCTTGGTAGATGGGACTAGCGAAGAGACCCAGTACTTC.

This clonotype was recorded at least ten times. The chain links TRBV5-5 to TRBJ1-4; a weak D match, TRBD1 (5 bases). V was pared by 0 bases and J by 4 bases, with 13 bases between. Germline CDR1 SGHKS, CDR2 YYEKEE (reference sequence). CDR3 size: 16 residues. CDR3 coding DNA: TGTGCCAGCAGCTTGGAATTGGGGCAGCTTAATGAAAAACTGTTTTTT. This codes for CASSLELGQLNEKLFF.

This clonotype was detected ten times or more. V gene TRBV6-5 combines with J gene TRBJ2-3; 10 bases are shared with TRBD1. Germline CDR1 is MNHEY and CDR2 is SVGAGI. The CDR3 extends over 14 amino acids. V dropped 4 bases and J dropped 5; count of bases not matched to a gene: 3. CDR3: CASSFDRGLDTQYF. The DNA of the CDR3 is TGTGCCAGCAGTTTCGACAGGGGGCTAGATACGCAGTATTTT.

This clonotype was counted many times. V usage is TRBV2 and J usage is TRBJ2-1, with D perhaps matching TRBD2 (6 bases). Germline V CDR1 and CDR2: SNHLY, FYNNEI. The CDR3 spans 11 residues. Trimming took off 3 bases at V and 14 bases at J, with 11 bases between the two ends. As DNA, the CDR3 is TGTGCCAGCAGTGAGCGGGACGCTAAGTTCTTC. Protein: CASSERDAKFF.

This clonotype was observed many times. The genes are TRBV5-1 and TRBJ2-2; perhaps TRBD1 as D (6 bases). Per the germline V gene, CDR1 is SGHRS and CDR2 is YFSETQ. The CDR3 runs to 15 residues. Between the trimmed V and J ends, which lost 2 bases and 4 bases, there was a span of 12 bases. This chain's CDR3 is CASSFQQGGTGELFF. For the CDR3, the DNA is TGCGCCAGCAGCTTTCAACAGGGTGGCACCGGGGAGCTGTTTTTT.

Judged by abundance, this clonotype is medium-sized. J is TRBJ2-4 and V is TRBV6-2 or TRBV6-3; D not resolved. CDR3 length: 15 residues. Germline loops: CDR1 MNHEY, CDR2 SVGEGT. Between the trimmed V and J ends, which lost 2 bases and 2 bases, there was a span of 10 bases. The CDR3 here is CASSYLVGSKNIQYF. In DNA, the CDR3 is TGTGCCAGCAGTTACCTGGTTGGGTCCAAAAACATTCAGTACTTC.

In its sample, this clonotype was seen many times. This rearrangement joins TRBV4-1 to TRBJ2-7, with 9 bases fitting TRBD1. The germline V gene encodes CDR1 MGHRA and CDR2 YSYEKL. Trimming took 1 base from V and 9 from J; bases not matched to a gene: 19. The CDR3 is made up of 18 amino acids. The CDR3 region has the DNA TGCGCCAGCAGCCAAGGGGGCCTTACAGGGGGCGCTCGTGACGGGCAGTACTTC. This codes for CASSQGGLTGGARDGQYF.

This clonotype has at least ten counts. This rearrangement joins TRBV7-2 to TRBJ2-4; no clear D. This CDR3 is 14 amino acids long. Trimming stripped 2 bases from V and 0 bases from J, with 5 bases between. Germline loops: CDR1 SGHTA, CDR2 FQGNSA. The CDR3 nucleotides are TGTGCCAGCAGCTTACAATTAGCCAAAAACATTCAGTACTTC. Translation gives CASSLQLAKNIQYF.

This clonotype was counted at least ten times. The genes are TRBV6-2 or TRBV6-3 and TRBJ1-5; D remains unclear. The CDR3 has 13 amino acids. Germline V gene data show CDR1 as MNHEY and CDR2 as SVGEGT. Between the trimmed V and J ends, which lost 2 bases and 9 bases, there was a span of 11 bases. The CDR3 spells CASSYRAQGPQHF. The CDR3 nucleotides read TGTGCCAGCAGTTACAGGGCTCAAGGGCCCCAGCATTTT.

This clonotype was counted at least ten times. This chain joins TRBV24-1 and TRBJ1-5; 9 nucleotides line up with TRBD1. This CDR3 is 15 amino acids long. V lost 3 bases to trimming and J lost 4 bases; unmatched junction nucleotides: 3. Germline loops: CDR1 KGHDR, CDR2 SFDVKD. In DNA form, the CDR3 reads TGTGCCACCAGTGATACGGACAGGGGTAATCAGCCCCAGCATTTT. Amino acids: CATSDTDRGNQPQHF.

The table lists this clonotype with many counts. The chain couples TRBV12-3 or TRBV12-4 to TRBJ2-5, with TRBD1 matching 12 bases. The CDR3 sequence is 16 residues long. V shed 1 base and J 7 bases; nucleotides not matched to a gene: 7. The CDR3: CASSLVRDRGLGTQYF. CDR3 DNA sequence: TGTGCCAGCAGTTTAGTTCGGGACAGGGGGCTTGGGACCCAGTACTTC.

In this sample, this clonotype turned up many times. The rearrangement uses TRBV27 and TRBJ1-2; D possibly corresponds to TRBD1 (6 bases). V gave up 7 bases and J gave up 5 bases, with 14 bases separating them. This CDR3 has 13 amino acids. Germline CDR1 and CDR2: MNHEY and SMNVEV (reference sequence). The CDR3 sequence is CASTSQGLYGYTF. The CDR3 region has the DNA TGTGCCAGCACCTCACAGGGCCTATATGGCTACACCTTC.

This clonotype has ten or more counts. The V gene is TRBV25-1, the J gene TRBJ1-2; D ambiguous. From germline, CDR1 is MGHDK and CDR2 SYGVNS. The CDR3 has 16 residues. V was pared by 5 bases and J by 1 base, with 17 bases between. CDR3: CASSPAGNRRNYGYTF. The CDR3 coding sequence is TGTGCCAGCAGTCCTGCGGGGAATCGACGTAACTATGGCTACACCTTC.

This clonotype was recorded many times. J is TRBJ1-5 and V is TRBV10-3; no firm D call. CDR3 length: 15 amino acids. Trimming removed 3 bases from V and 1 base from J, with 10 bases in between. Per the germline V gene, CDR1 is ENHRY and CDR2 is SYGVKD. The CDR3 DNA follows: TGTGCCATCAGTGAAGGAGTTACGAGCAATCAGCCCCAGCATTTT. Its translation is CAISEGVTSNQPQHF.

In this sample, this clonotype turned up many times. This chain links TRBV11-2 with TRBJ1-2; D is perhaps TRBD1 (5 bases). The ends were cut back, 6 bases at V and 8 bases at J, with 13 bases in the middle. This CDR3 contains 12 residues. CDR1 and CDR2 from the germline V gene are SGHAT and FQNNGV. The CDR3 region is CASSYPEGGYTF. CDR3 DNA sequence: TGTGCCAGCAGTTACCCTGAGGGGGGCTACACCTTC.

This clonotype was observed many times. The gene calls are TRBV7-9 and TRBJ2-3; 7 bases fit TRBD1. The CDR3 is made up of 13 amino acids. The J segment lost 5 bases and the V segment lost 5 bases, leaving 4 bases of the junction unmatched. Germline CDR1 SEHNR, CDR2 FQNEAQ (reference sequence). The CDR3 sequence: CASSRAGGDTQYF. The CDR3 bases are TGTGCCAGCAGCCGCGCAGGGGGAGATACGCAGTATTTT. The full variable domain, its missing parts supplied by reference TRBV7-9 and TRBJ2-3, is DTGVSQNPRHKITKRGQNVTFRCDPISEHNRLYWYRQTLGQGPEFLTYFQNEAQLEKSRLLSDRFSAERPKGSFSTLEIQRTEQGDSAMYLCASSRAGGDTQYFGPGTRLTVL.

This clonotype came up many times. This chain joins TRBV10-3 and TRBJ1-5; 10 positions agree with TRBD1. The germline gives CDR1 ENHRY, CDR2 SYGVKD. The V gene end was trimmed by 3 bases and the J gene end by 7 bases; junction bases not matched to a gene: 9. The CDR3 extends over 16 amino acids. The CDR3 coding sequence is TGTGCCATCAGTGAACCGAAGGACAGGGGGAAGCAGCCCCAGCATTTT. This translates into CAISEPKDRGKQPQHF.

This clonotype was counted ten times or more. This chain links TRBV2 with TRBJ2-3, with TRBD1 as a possible D gene (5 bases). Germline V gene data show CDR1 as SNHLY and CDR2 as FYNNEI. The CDR3 consists of 15 residues. V lost 1 base to trimming and J lost 6 bases, with 14 bases between them. This CDR3 reads CASSEVGRVEDTQYF. CDR3 DNA sequence: TGTGCCAGCAGTGAAGTGGGCAGGGTGGAGGATACGCAGTATTTT.